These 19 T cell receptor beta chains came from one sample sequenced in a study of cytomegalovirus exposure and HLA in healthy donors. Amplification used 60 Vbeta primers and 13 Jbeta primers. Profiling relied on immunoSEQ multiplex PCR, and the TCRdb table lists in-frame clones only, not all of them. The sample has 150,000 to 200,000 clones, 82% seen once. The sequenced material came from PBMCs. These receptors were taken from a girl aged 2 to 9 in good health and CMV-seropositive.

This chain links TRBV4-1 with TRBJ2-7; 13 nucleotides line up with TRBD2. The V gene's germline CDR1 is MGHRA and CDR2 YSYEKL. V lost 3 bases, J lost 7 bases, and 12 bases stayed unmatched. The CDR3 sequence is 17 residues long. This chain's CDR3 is CASSHRTSGRFPREQYF. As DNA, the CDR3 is TGCGCCAGCAGCCATAGGACTAGCGGGAGATTCCCCCGAGAGCAGTACTTC.

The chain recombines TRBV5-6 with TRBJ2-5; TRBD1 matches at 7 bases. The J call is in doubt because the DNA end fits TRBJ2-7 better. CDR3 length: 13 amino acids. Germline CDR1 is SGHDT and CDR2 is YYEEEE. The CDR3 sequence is CASSPQGSYEQYF. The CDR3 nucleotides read TGTGCCAGCAGCCCACAGGGGTCCTACGAGCAGTACTTC.

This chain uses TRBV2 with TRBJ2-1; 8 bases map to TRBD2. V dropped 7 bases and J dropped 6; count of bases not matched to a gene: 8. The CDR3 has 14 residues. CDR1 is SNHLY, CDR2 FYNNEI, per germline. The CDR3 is CASTTGTRSNEQFF. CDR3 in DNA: TGTGCCAGCACCACCGGGACTAGGAGCAATGAGCAGTTCTTC.

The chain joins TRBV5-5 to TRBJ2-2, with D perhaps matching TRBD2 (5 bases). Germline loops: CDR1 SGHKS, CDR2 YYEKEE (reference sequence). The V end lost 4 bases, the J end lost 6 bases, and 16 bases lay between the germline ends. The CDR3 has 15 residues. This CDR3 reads CASSLRVATAGELFF. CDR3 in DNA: TGTGCCAGCAGCCTGCGGGTAGCGACCGCCGGGGAGCTGTTTTTT. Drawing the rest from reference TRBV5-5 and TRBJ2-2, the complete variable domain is DAGVTQSPTHLIKTRGQQVTLRCSPISGHKSVSWYQQVLGQGPQFIFQYYEKEERGRGNFPDRFSARQFPNYSSELNVNALLLGDSALYLCASSLRVATAGELFFGEGSRLTVL.

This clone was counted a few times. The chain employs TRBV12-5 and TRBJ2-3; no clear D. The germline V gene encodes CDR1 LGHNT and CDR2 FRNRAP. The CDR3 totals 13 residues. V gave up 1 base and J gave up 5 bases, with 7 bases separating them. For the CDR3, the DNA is TGTGCTAGTGGTTTGGACTCAAGAGATACGCAGTATTTT. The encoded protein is CASGLDSRDTQYF.

CDR3 amino acids: CASSDGTGGQETQYF. The CDR3 DNA is TGTGCCAGCAGTGACGGGACAGGGGGTCAGGAGACCCAGTACTTC. The chain employs TRBV6-4 and TRBJ2-5, with 11 nucleotides matching TRBD1. Losses at the gene ends were 2 bases for V and 5 bases for J; bases not matched to a gene: 4. CDR3 length: 15 amino acids. The germline CDR1 and CDR2 sequences are MRHNA and SNTAGT.

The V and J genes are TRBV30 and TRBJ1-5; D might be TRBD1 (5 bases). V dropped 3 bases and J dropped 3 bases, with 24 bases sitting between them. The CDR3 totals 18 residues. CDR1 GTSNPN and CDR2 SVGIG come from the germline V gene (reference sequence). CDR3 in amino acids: CAWSAGHPNVGLNQPQHF. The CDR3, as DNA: TGTGCCTGGAGCGCAGGGCATCCTAACGTGGGGCTCAATCAGCCCCAGCATTTT.

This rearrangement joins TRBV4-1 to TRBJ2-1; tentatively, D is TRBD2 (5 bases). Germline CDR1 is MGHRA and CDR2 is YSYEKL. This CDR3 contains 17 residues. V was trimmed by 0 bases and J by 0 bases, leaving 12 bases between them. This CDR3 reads CASSQDWRVSSYNEQFF. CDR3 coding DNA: TGCGCCAGCAGCCAAGATTGGCGGGTCAGCTCCTACAATGAGCAGTTCTTC.

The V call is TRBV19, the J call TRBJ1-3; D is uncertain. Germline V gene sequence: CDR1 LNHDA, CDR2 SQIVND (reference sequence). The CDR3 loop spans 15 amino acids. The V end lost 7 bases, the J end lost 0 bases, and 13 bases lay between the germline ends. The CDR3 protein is CASKRSVTSGNTIYF. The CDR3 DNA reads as TGTGCCAGTAAAAGGAGCGTCACCTCTGGAAACACCATATATTTT. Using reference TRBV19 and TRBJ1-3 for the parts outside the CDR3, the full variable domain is DGGITQSPKYLFRKEGQNVTLSCEQNLNHDAMYWYRQDPGQGLRLIYYSQIVNDFQKGDIAEGYSVSREKKESFPLTVTSAQKNPTAFYLCASKRSVTSGNTIYFGEGSWLTVV.

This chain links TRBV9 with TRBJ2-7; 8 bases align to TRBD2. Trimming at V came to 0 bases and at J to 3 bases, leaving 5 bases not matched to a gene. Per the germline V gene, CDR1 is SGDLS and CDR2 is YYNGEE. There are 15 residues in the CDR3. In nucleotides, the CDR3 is TGTGCCAGCAGCGTAGACAGCGGGAGCGTCTACGAGCAGTACTTC. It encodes CASSVDSGSVYEQYF.

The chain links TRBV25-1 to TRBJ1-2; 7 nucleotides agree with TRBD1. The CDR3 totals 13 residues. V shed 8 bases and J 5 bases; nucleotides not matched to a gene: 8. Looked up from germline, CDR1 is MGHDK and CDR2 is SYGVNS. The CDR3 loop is CASSGGQRYGYTF. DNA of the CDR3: TGTGCCAGCTCAGGGGGGCAAAGATATGGCTACACCTTC.

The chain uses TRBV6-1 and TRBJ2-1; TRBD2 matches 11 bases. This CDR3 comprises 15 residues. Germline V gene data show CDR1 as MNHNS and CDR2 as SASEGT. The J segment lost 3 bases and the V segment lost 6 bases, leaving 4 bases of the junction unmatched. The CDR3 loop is CASRATSGSYNEQFF. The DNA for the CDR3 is TGTGCCAGCAGGGCTACTAGCGGGAGCTACAATGAGCAGTTCTTC.

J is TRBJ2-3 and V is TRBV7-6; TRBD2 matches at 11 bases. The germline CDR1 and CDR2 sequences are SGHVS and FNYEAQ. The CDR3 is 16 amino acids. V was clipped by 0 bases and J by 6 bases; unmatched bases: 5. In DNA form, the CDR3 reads TGTGCCAGCAGCTTAGCGTTGGCTAGCGGGAGGGATACGCAGTATTTT. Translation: CASSLALASGRDTQYF.

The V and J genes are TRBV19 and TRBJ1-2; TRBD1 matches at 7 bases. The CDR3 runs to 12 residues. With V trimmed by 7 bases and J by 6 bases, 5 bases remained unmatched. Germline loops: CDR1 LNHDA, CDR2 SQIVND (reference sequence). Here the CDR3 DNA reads TGTGCCAGTACAGGGGGGCTAAATGGCTACACCTTC. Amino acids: CASTGGLNGYTF.

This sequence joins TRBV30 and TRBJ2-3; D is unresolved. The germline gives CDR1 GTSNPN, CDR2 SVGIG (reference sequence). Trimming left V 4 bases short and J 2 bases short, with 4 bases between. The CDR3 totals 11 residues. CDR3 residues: CAWTFTDTQYF. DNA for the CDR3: TGTGCCTGGACTTTCACAGATACGCAGTATTTT.

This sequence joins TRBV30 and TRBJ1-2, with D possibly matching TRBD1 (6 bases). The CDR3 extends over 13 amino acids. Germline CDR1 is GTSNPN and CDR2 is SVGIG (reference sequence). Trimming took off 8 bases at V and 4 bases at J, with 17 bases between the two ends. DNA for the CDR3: TGTGCCCAGAAGGGGGTGAGCGTCTATGGCTACACCTTC. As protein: CAQKGVSVYGYTF.

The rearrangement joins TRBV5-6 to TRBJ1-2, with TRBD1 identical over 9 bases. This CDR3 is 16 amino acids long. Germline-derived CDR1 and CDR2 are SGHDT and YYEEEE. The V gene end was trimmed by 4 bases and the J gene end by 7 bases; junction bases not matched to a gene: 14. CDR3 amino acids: CASSVLKATGGGGYTF. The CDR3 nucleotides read TGTGCCAGCAGCGTTTTGAAGGCTACAGGGGGCGGTGGCTACACCTTC.

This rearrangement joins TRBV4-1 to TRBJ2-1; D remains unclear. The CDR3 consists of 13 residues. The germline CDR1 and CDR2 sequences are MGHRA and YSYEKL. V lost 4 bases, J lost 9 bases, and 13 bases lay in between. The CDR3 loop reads CASSPSPASEQFF. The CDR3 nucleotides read TGCGCCAGCAGCCCCTCTCCCGCGTCTGAGCAGTTCTTC.

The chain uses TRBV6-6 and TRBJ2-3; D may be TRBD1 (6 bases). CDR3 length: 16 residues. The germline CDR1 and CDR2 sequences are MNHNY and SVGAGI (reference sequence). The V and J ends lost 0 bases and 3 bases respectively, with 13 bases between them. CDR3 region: CASSYSRGSRTDTQYF. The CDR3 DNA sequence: TGTGCCAGCAGTTACTCGAGGGGGTCTAGAACAGATACGCAGTATTTT.